The 23 T cell receptor beta chains reported below all come from one sample, sequenced in a study of blood T cell repertoires in COVID-19. The method was immunoSEQ multiplex PCR; TCRdb's version includes in-frame clones alone and lacks a portion of them. Among 350,000 to 550,000 clones, 80% to 90% were seen once, and the ten largest hold 0.95% to 1.3%. Sequencing was done on a sample of PBMCs or T cells enriched from blood (not recorded which). These receptors all come from a man aged 25-40 years who had recovered from COVID-19.

The chain links TRBV19 to TRBJ1-6; perhaps TRBD1 as D (6 bases). The CDR3 has 14 amino acids. The ends were cut back, 7 bases at V and 3 bases at J, with 10 bases in the middle. CDR1 is LNHDA, CDR2 SQIVND, per germline (reference sequence). The DNA for the CDR3 is TGTGCCAGTAATCAGGGGCACTATAATTCACCCCTCCACTTT. This gives the protein CASNQGHYNSPLHF.

The count of this clone is one. The chain couples TRBV30 to TRBJ2-3, with 8 nucleotides matching TRBD1. Germline-derived CDR1 and CDR2 are GTSNPN and SVGIG (reference sequence). The CDR3 totals 17 residues. The ends lost 7 bases at V and 3 bases at J; junction bases unmatched: 18. The CDR3: CALDVMGRQGRTDTQYF. The CDR3 DNA reads TGTGCCTTGGATGTAATGGGGAGACAGGGGAGGACAGATACGCAGTATTTT.

Note on this clone: The same CDR3 also results from other DNA sequences found in this sample. J is TRBJ1-5 and V is TRBV27, with D maybe TRBD1 (5 bases). The CDR3 is made up of 15 amino acids. Trimming cost V 0 bases and J 2 bases, with 8 bases left between them. Germline V gene data show CDR1 as MNHEY and CDR2 as SMNVEV (reference sequence). CDR3: CASSLSTGGNQPQHF. DNA of the CDR3: TGTGCCAGCAGTTTATCGACGGGGGGCAATCAGCCCCAGCATTTT.

DNA for the CDR3: TGTGCCAGCAGTTCAGCAGCGGGAGGAGCAGCAGATACGCAGTATTTT. Residues: CASSSAAGGAADTQYF. V and J are TRBV28 and TRBJ2-3, with TRBD2 matching over 9 bases. This CDR3 has 16 amino acids. V trimming: 4 bases; J trimming: 4 bases; junction bases outside the gene matches: 9. Germline V gives CDR1 MDHEN, CDR2 SYDVKM.

The chain links TRBV28 to TRBJ2-2; no clear D. This CDR3 has 15 residues. V gave up 6 bases and J gave up 0 bases, with 11 bases separating them. Looked up from germline, CDR1 is MDHEN and CDR2 is SYDVKM. In DNA form, the CDR3 reads TGTGCCAGCAGACTCGCAGGCTCGAACACCGGGGAGCTGTTTTTT. Its protein is CASRLAGSNTGELFF.

V gene TRBV7-3 combines with J gene TRBJ1-1, with 7 bases identical to TRBD1. CDR1 SGHTA and CDR2 FQGTGA come from the germline V gene. CDR3 length: 14 residues. After removal of 2 bases from V and 7 bases from J, the junction contained 7 bases not matched to a gene. CDR3 bases: TGTGCCAGCAGCTTAGGAGAACAGGGGAGTGAAGCTTTCTTT. Amino acids: CASSLGEQGSEAFF.

The chain uses TRBV28 and TRBJ1-1, with D tentatively TRBD1 (6 bases). Trimming took 2 bases from V and 10 from J, leaving 14 bases between them. The germline V gene encodes CDR1 MDHEN and CDR2 SYDVKM. The CDR3 has 13 amino acids. This CDR3 is CASSLIELGGAFF. CDR3 bases: TGTGCCAGCAGTTTAATAGAACTAGGGGGAGCTTTCTTT.

This clone was observed a few times. The genes are TRBV10-3 and TRBJ2-5; TRBD2 agrees at 7 bases. The V and J ends lost 5 bases and 4 bases, in that order; junction bases with no gene match: 10. The CDR3 extends over 15 amino acids. CDR1 is ENHRY and CDR2 is SYGVKD in the germline V gene. The chain's CDR3 is CAISKTSFGGETQYF. CDR3 sequence (DNA): TGTGCCATCAGTAAGACTAGCTTTGGGGGAGAGACCCAGTACTTC.

This clone was seen once. The V and J genes are TRBV3-1 (or the pseudogene TRBV3-2) and TRBJ1-5, with TRBD1 as a possible D gene (5 bases). V was pared by 1 base and J by 4 bases, with 11 bases between. This CDR3 is built from 15 residues. Germline V gives CDR1 LGHDT, CDR2 YNNKEL (reference sequence). The chain's CDR3 is CASSQVGGVNQPQHF. In DNA, the CDR3 is TGTGCCAGCAGCCAAGTCGGGGGGGTTAATCAGCCCCAGCATTTT.

This sequence joins TRBV12-5 and TRBJ1-3, with D perhaps matching TRBD1 (6 bases). CDR1 LGHNT and CDR2 FRNRAP come from the germline V gene. Trimming pared 2 bases from V and 0 bases from J, leaving 26 bases between. This CDR3 has 21 residues. The CDR3 nucleotides read TGTGCTAGTGGTTTGTCATCGGGGGGCCTCTTGGCCTACAGCTCTGGAAACACCATATATTTT. It specifies CASGLSSGGLLAYSSGNTIYF. Based on the CDR3 plus reference TRBV12-5 and TRBJ1-3, the full variable domain is DARVTQTPRHKVTEMGQEVTMRCQPILGHNTVFWYRQTMMQGLELLAYFRNRAPLDDSGMPKDRFSAEMPDATLATLKIQPSEPRDSAVYFCASGLSSGGLLAYSSGNTIYFGEGSWLTVV.

This clone appeared a few times. Other nucleotide sequences in the sample specify the same CDR3. This chain links TRBV3-1 (or the pseudogene TRBV3-2) with TRBJ1-5; no reliable D call. This CDR3 region has 14 residues. The germline gives CDR1 LGHDT, CDR2 YNNKEL (reference sequence). Between the trimmed V and J ends, which lost 3 bases and 1 base, there was a span of 7 bases. CDR3 coding DNA: TGTGCCAGCAGCCAGACCGGGAGCAATCAGCCCCAGCATTTT. It is translated as CASSQTGSNQPQHF.

V is TRBV19 and J is TRBJ2-3; TRBD2 matches at 10 bases. The trim removed 4 bases at V and 2 bases at J, leaving 3 bases unmatched. Germline CDR1 is LNHDA and CDR2 is SQIVND (reference sequence). CDR3 length: 15 amino acids. The CDR3, as DNA: TGTGCCAGTAGTAGGAGCGGGAGGGTCACAGATACGCAGTATTTT. Encoded protein: CASSRSGRVTDTQYF.

This chain links TRBV4-1 with TRBJ2-1; no definite D call. Germline values: CDR1 MGHRA, CDR2 YSYEKL. Between the trimmed V and J ends, which lost 1 base and 0 bases, there was a span of 10 bases. The CDR3 totals 16 residues. CDR3 bases: TGCGCCAGCAGCCAAGGGAGCGCACCCTCCTACAATGAGCAGTTCTTC. Encoded protein: CASSQGSAPSYNEQFF.

The chain uses TRBV5-1 and TRBJ2-5, with 7 positions matching TRBD2. The V and J ends lost 4 bases and 1 base, in that order; junction bases with no gene match: 7. There are 15 residues in the CDR3. Germline CDR1 SGHRS, CDR2 YFSETQ. The CDR3 loop reads CASSHVTSLQETQYF. For the CDR3, the DNA is TGCGCCAGCAGCCATGTGACTAGCCTCCAAGAGACCCAGTACTTC.

The V and J genes are TRBV5-1 and TRBJ1-2, with 11 bases aligning to TRBD1. Germline CDR1 reads SGHRS; CDR2 reads YFSETQ. After removal of 1 base from V and 7 bases from J, the junction contained 12 bases not matched to a gene. CDR3 length: 17 amino acids. CDR3: CASSLNTGTGGLGGYTF. The CDR3 bases are TGCGCCAGCAGCTTGAACACCGGGACAGGGGGTCTAGGTGGCTACACCTTC.

The chain carries TRBV3-1 (or the pseudogene TRBV3-2) and TRBJ2-1; 9 positions match TRBD2. J lost 10 bases, V lost 4 bases, and 5 bases had no gene match. This CDR3 contains 13 residues. Germline loops: CDR1 LGHDT, CDR2 YNNKEL (reference sequence). The CDR3 DNA follows: TGTGCCAGCAGCCTAGCGGGAGAGGGGGAGCAGTTCTTC. It codes for CASSLAGEGEQFF.

The chain carries TRBV2 and TRBJ2-7, with 7 bases matching TRBD1. Germline-derived CDR1 and CDR2 are SNHLY and FYNNEI. Trimming cost V 3 bases and J 2 bases; bases outside gene matches: 1. This CDR3 contains 13 residues. CDR3: CASSDTGAYEQYF. CDR3 coding DNA: TGTGCCAGCAGTGACACAGGGGCCTACGAGCAGTACTTC.

The J gene is TRBJ1-5, the V gene TRBV3-1 (or the pseudogene TRBV3-2); D ambiguous. V lost 3 bases to trimming and J lost 4 bases, with 7 bases between them. Germline CDR1 is LGHDT and CDR2 is YNNKEL (reference sequence). The CDR3 spans 13 residues. The CDR3 nucleotides are TGTGCCAGCAGCCAGGGAGAGAATCAGCCCCAGCATTTT. Residues: CASSQGENQPQHF.

The chain links TRBV18 to TRBJ1-6, with D maybe TRBD1 (5 bases). Deletions cut 1 base from V and 12 bases from J, with 10 bases between. The length of the CDR3 is 13 residues. CDR1 and CDR2 from the germline V gene are KGHSH and LQKENI. The CDR3 nucleotides read TGTGCCAGCTCACCACAAAACCAGGGACCCCTCCACTTT. This sequence encodes CASSPQNQGPLHF.

This chain joins TRBV6-5 and TRBJ2-7, with 9 bases matching TRBD1. The CDR3 covers 15 residues. Trimming at V came to 6 bases and at J to 3 bases, leaving 9 bases not matched to a gene. The germline gives CDR1 MNHEY, CDR2 SVGAGI. CDR3 coding DNA: TGTGCCAGCAGGGGAGAGGACAGGGGAGGCTACGAGCAGTACTTC. It yields the protein CASRGEDRGGYEQYF.

The CDR3 region has the DNA TGCGCCAGCAGCGGCGGACTAGCGGGAGTTAACGAGCAGTACTTC. Its protein product is CASSGGLAGVNEQYF. The chain carries TRBV5-1 and TRBJ2-7, with 13 bases identical to TRBD2. The V and J ends lost 4 bases and 5 bases, in that order; junction bases with no gene match: 6. CDR3 size: 15 residues. Germline V lookup: CDR1 SGHRS, CDR2 YFSETQ.

V usage is TRBV5-1 and J usage is TRBJ1-3; D possibly corresponds to TRBD1 (5 bases). Germline V gene lookup returns CDR1 SGHRS and CDR2 YFSETQ. Trimming pared 2 bases from V and 0 bases from J, leaving 9 bases between. CDR3 length: 15 residues. The CDR3 DNA reads TGCGCCAGCAGCTTAGCGGGACTCTCTGGAAACACCATATATTTT. This gives the protein CASSLAGLSGNTIYF.

The chain employs TRBV7-8 and TRBJ2-2; D is possibly TRBD1 (5 bases). From germline, CDR1 is SGHVS and CDR2 FQNEAQ. The CDR3 contains 15 residues. V was clipped by 5 bases and J by 5 bases, with 15 bases between them. The CDR3 reads CASSVDRFLTGELFF. DNA for the CDR3: TGTGCCAGCAGCGTTGACAGATTTTTGACCGGGGAGCTGTTTTTT.